One and the same sample provided the 30 T cell receptor beta chains below, sequenced in a study of blood T cells in healthy people across ages. Sample-barcoded 5' priming and a J-beta primer mix drove a second PCR of 7 to 11 cycles. MiXCR, run by TCRdb on the 5' RACE reads, gives a single entry per CDR3 protein. The table records fewer than 2,000,000 distinct CDR3 sequences, about 39% of them present only once. Sequencing input: blood. The source is a human donor in good health.

The chain couples TRBV7-9 to TRBJ2-1, with 7 bases that match TRBD1. V gave up 1 base and J gave up 2 bases; unmatched junction bases: 5. The V gene's germline CDR1 is SEHNR and CDR2 FQNEAQ (reference sequence). The CDR3 covers 16 residues. The CDR3 sequence is CASSLEPGQPYNEQFF. The CDR3 DNA reads TGTGCCAGCAGCTTAGAACCGGGACAGCCCTACAATGAGCAGTTCTTC. The full variable domain, in which reference TRBV7-9 and TRBJ2-1 provide the parts outside the CDR3, is DTGVSQNPRHKITKRGQNVTFRCDPISEHNRLYWYRQTLGQGPEFLTYFQNEAQLEKSRLLSDRFSAERPKGSFSTLEIQRTEQGDSAMYLCASSLEPGQPYNEQFFGPGTRLTVL.

This clonotype was seen a few times. The chain links TRBV9 to TRBJ2-4; the D gene is possibly TRBD1 (5 bases). This CDR3 comprises 14 residues. The germline V gene has CDR1 SGDLS and CDR2 YYNGEE. V lost 1 base and J 7 bases, leaving 12 bases between the germline ends. The CDR3 bases are TGTGCCAGCAGCGTATCACGGGCAGGGAACATTCAGTACTTC. This gives the protein CASSVSRAGNIQYF.

About this clonotype itself: Mismatch with germline at one junction end may stem from a read error. J is TRBJ2-3 and V is TRBV7-9; 9 positions match TRBD2. Per germline, CDR1 SEHNR and CDR2 FQNEAQ (reference sequence). This CDR3 is 17 amino acids long. The CDR3 sequence: CATLHGLAGFSTGTQYF. The CDR3 region has the DNA TGTGCCACCCTCCATGGGCTAGCGGGGTTTAGCACAGGTACGCAGTATTTT.

This clonotype has a handful of counts. The CDR3 protein is CASSFGQDPYEQYF. In nucleotides, the CDR3 is TGCGCCAGCAGCTTCGGACAGGACCCCTACGAGCAGTACTTC. The J gene is TRBJ2-7, the V gene TRBV5-1; 7 positions agree with TRBD1. After removal of 2 bases from V and 2 bases from J, the junction contained 4 bases not matched to a gene. The germline V gene encodes CDR1 SGHRS and CDR2 YFSETQ. The CDR3 is 14 residues long.

The V gene is TRBV2, the J gene TRBJ1-6; D is perhaps TRBD1 (5 bases). V gave up 10 bases and J gave up 10 bases, with 17 bases separating them. Germline assignment: CDR1 SNHLY and CDR2 FYNNEI. The CDR3 loop spans 13 amino acids. In DNA, the CDR3 is TGTGCCACCCAGGGAATAGAAGGATCACCCCTCCACTTT. Encoded protein: CATQGIEGSPLHF.

This clonotype has at least ten counts. The chain recombines TRBV6-6 with TRBJ2-7; 8 bases match TRBD2. J gave up 3 bases and V 6 bases, and 4 bases lay outside the gene matches. The CDR3 length is 13 residues. Germline values: CDR1 MNHNY, CDR2 SVGAGI (reference sequence). CDR3 in amino acids: CASSMGTSYEQYF. Here the CDR3 DNA reads TGTGCCAGCAGCATGGGGACTAGCTACGAGCAGTACTTC.

This clonotype was recorded once. V usage is TRBV7-9 and J usage is TRBJ1-4; D is undetermined. Germline V gives CDR1 SEHNR, CDR2 FQNEAQ (reference sequence). Trimming took off 11 bases at V and 7 bases at J, with 20 bases between the two ends. This CDR3 is 14 amino acids long. Here the CDR3 reads CASETPGQAEKLFF. The CDR3 DNA is TGTGCCTCCGAAACGCCCGGGCAGGCTGAAAAACTGTTTTTT.

The chain combines TRBV9 with TRBJ2-7; a weak D match, TRBD1 (6 bases). The V and J ends lost 4 bases and 2 bases respectively, with 19 bases between them. Germline V gene sequence: CDR1 SGDLS, CDR2 YYNGEE. The CDR3 is made up of 16 amino acids. The CDR3 sequence is CASSHTGKGDPYEQYF. The CDR3 DNA is TGTGCCAGCAGCCACACCGGCAAGGGGGACCCCTACGAGCAGTACTTC.

This chain links TRBV14 with TRBJ2-5; TRBD1 matches at 7 bases. The end of the DNA fits TRBJ2-7 better, so the J call may be wrong. The CDR3 runs 16 residues. Germline loops: CDR1 SGHDN, CDR2 FVKESK. The CDR3 region has the DNA TGTGCCAGCAGCATAAAGCTACCGGGACAGATCTACGAGCAGTACTTC. Amino acid sequence: CASSIKLPGQIYEQYF.

This clonotype was picked up a small number of times. The rearrangement uses TRBV10-3 and TRBJ2-5, with 7 bases matching TRBD2. Germline V gene sequence: CDR1 ENHRY, CDR2 SYGVKD. The ends lost 7 bases at V and 2 bases at J; junction bases unmatched: 13. The CDR3 is made up of 16 amino acids. The CDR3 bases are TGTGCCATCAATGACCACGGGGGAGGGTCACAAGAGACCCAGTACTTC. This sequence encodes CAINDHGGGSQETQYF.

This clonotype was picked up a small number of times. The genes are TRBV7-8 and TRBJ2-1; D remains ambiguous. V was clipped by 3 bases and J by 5 bases, with 17 bases between them. Germline CDR1 SGHVS, CDR2 FQNEAQ. The CDR3 runs 16 residues. CDR3 residues: CASSFAKGWVDNEQFF. The CDR3 DNA reads as TGTGCCAGCAGCTTTGCGAAGGGTTGGGTTGACAATGAGCAGTTCTTC.

This clonotype was detected only a few times. The genes are TRBV14 and TRBJ2-7; D remains unclear. The CDR3 sequence is 13 residues long. Trimming removed 0 bases from V and 7 bases from J, with 10 bases in between. Germline V lookup: CDR1 SGHDN, CDR2 FVKESK. Here the CDR3 reads CASSQDLSREQYF. The CDR3 DNA is TGTGCCAGCAGCCAAGATCTAAGTCGAGAGCAGTACTTC.

This clonotype showed up just a few times. The gene calls are TRBV12-5 and TRBJ1-2, with 11 bases identical to TRBD1. Germline loops: CDR1 LGHNT, CDR2 FRNRAP. The CDR3 has 15 amino acids. V gave up 2 bases and J gave up 7 bases; unmatched junction bases: 6. The CDR3 loop reads CASGLSGTGGRGYTF. CDR3 DNA sequence: TGTGCTAGTGGTTTGTCCGGGACAGGGGGGCGTGGCTACACCTTC.

This clonotype has a count of ten or more. This chain connects TRBV10-3 to TRBJ2-7; D not certain. The CDR3 loop spans 12 amino acids. V was cut by 2 bases and J by 4 bases, with 6 bases left in between. Germline CDR1 is ENHRY and CDR2 is SYGVKD. CDR3 nucleotides: TGTGCCATCAGTGAGGGTCGGTACGAGCAGTACTTC. It translates to CAISEGRYEQYF.

This clonotype has a count of ten or more. This sequence joins TRBV6-5 and TRBJ1-6; 9 positions match TRBD1. The CDR3 is 15 amino acids. The V gene's germline CDR1 is MNHEY and CDR2 SVGAGI. The trim removed 2 bases at V and 7 bases at J, leaving 3 bases unmatched. The CDR3 DNA sequence: TGTGCCAGCAGTTACCTAGACAGGGGGAATTCACCCCTCCACTTT. It translates to CASSYLDRGNSPLHF.

The CDR3: CASSGMKPGPSQETQYF. CDR3 sequence (DNA): TGTGCCAGCAGCGGGATGAAACCGGGACCGAGCCAAGAGACCCAGTACTTC. The V and J genes are TRBV21-1 and TRBJ2-5; the D call TRBD1 from the table was never checked on the DNA. TRBV21-1 is described as a pseudogene. The length of the CDR3 is 17 residues.

This chain connects TRBV20-1 to TRBJ1-5; D is unclear. Per the germline V gene, CDR1 is DFQATT and CDR2 is SNEGSKA (reference sequence). The germline V and J ends were trimmed by 7 bases and 7 bases, with 23 bases remaining between them. The CDR3 totals 15 residues. CDR3 DNA sequence: TGCAGTGTCGCCCAAAGCCCCACTCGGGGACAGCCCCAGCATTTT. This encodes CSVAQSPTRGQPQHF.

J is TRBJ1-5 and V is TRBV11-2; D uncertain. The CDR3 length is 13 residues. The V gene lost 3 bases and the J gene lost 5 bases, with 8 bases spanning the gap. From germline, CDR1 is SGHAT and CDR2 FQNNGV. In DNA, the CDR3 is TGTGCCAGCAGCTTTAATACCGATCAGCCCCAGCATTTT. Residues: CASSFNTDQPQHF.

This clonotype was detected a few times. The chain combines TRBV13 with TRBJ2-7; 9 bases are a match to TRBD2. V shed 1 base and J 0 bases; nucleotides not matched to a gene: 1. Germline V gives CDR1 PRHDT, CDR2 FYEKMQ (reference sequence). The CDR3 has 15 residues. Here the CDR3 reads CASSLELAGSYEQYF. The CDR3 coding sequence is TGTGCCAGCAGCTTAGAACTAGCGGGCTCCTACGAGCAGTACTTC.

The gene calls are TRBV20-1 and TRBJ2-3, with TRBD1 as a possible D gene (5 bases). The CDR3 totals 14 residues. Trimming removed 6 bases at V and 2 bases at J, with 15 bases between. Germline CDR1 and CDR2: DFQATT and SNEGSKA (reference sequence). CDR3 sequence (DNA): TGCAGTGCCCCCGGACACCTACTCACAGATACGCAGTATTTT. Amino acid sequence: CSAPGHLLTDTQYF.

This clonotype was observed a few times. The gene calls are TRBV2 and TRBJ2-7; D tentatively reads TRBD1 or TRBD2 (6 bases each). The ends were cut back, 6 bases at V and 4 bases at J, with 22 bases in the middle. Germline CDR1 reads SNHLY; CDR2 reads FYNNEI. This CDR3 spans 16 amino acids. CDR3 protein: CASSKEQGGVGYEQYF. The CDR3 DNA follows: TGTGCCAGCAGCAAAGAACAGGGCGGGGTTGGATACGAGCAGTACTTC. Combining the CDR3 with reference TRBV2 and TRBJ2-7 gives the whole variable domain EPEVTQTPSHQVTQMGQEVILRCVPISNHLYFYWYRQILGQKVEFLVSFYNNEISEKSEIFDDQFSVERPDGSNFTLKIRSTKLEDSAMYFCASSKEQGGVGYEQYFGPGTRLTVT.

The rearrangement joins TRBV5-1 to TRBJ1-4, with a weak D call TRBD1 (6 bases). The germline V gene encodes CDR1 SGHRS and CDR2 YFSETQ. The V and J ends lost 4 bases and 8 bases respectively, with 15 bases between them. The CDR3 is 14 residues long. The CDR3 spells CASSQTGQPEKLFF. Here the CDR3 DNA reads TGCGCCAGCAGCCAAACCGGACAGCCAGAAAAACTGTTTTTT.

This clonotype came up a few times. This sequence may be a read error, since a much larger clone differs from it by one base. The CDR3 region is CASSLSRAGERFF. The CDR3 DNA sequence: TGTGCCAGCAGCTTATCCAGAGCCGGGGAGCGGTTTTTT. The chain links TRBV7-3 to TRBJ2-2, with D tentatively TRBD2 (5 bases). This CDR3 region has 13 residues. Per the germline V gene, CDR1 is SGHTA and CDR2 is FQGTGA.

This clonotype was recorded at least ten times. This chain joins TRBV7-2 and TRBJ2-7; tentatively, D is TRBD1 (6 bases). Germline CDR1 is SGHTA and CDR2 is FQGNSA. V lost 1 base and J 4 bases, leaving 11 bases between the germline ends. The CDR3 totals 14 residues. The CDR3 sequence is CASSLGAGAYEQYF. CDR3 in DNA: TGTGCCAGCAGCTTAGGGGCAGGGGCATACGAGCAGTACTTC.

The chain joins TRBV7-2 to TRBJ2-3, with D uncertain. Germline V gene data show CDR1 as SGHTA and CDR2 as FQGNSA. The CDR3 extends over 15 amino acids. The V gene lost 8 bases and the J gene lost 0 bases, with 15 bases spanning the gap. Here the CDR3 reads CASLLSDPSTDTQYF. DNA of the CDR3: TGTGCCAGCTTACTCTCCGATCCAAGCACAGATACGCAGTATTTT.

The sample holds a few counts of this clonotype. The chain couples TRBV20-1 to TRBJ1-6, with 9 nucleotides matching TRBD1. The CDR3 consists of 15 residues. V shed 6 bases and J 11 bases; nucleotides not matched to a gene: 14. CDR1 and CDR2 (germline): DFQATT, SNEGSKA (reference sequence). CDR3 bases: TGCAGTGCGACGATCCGGGACAGGGCTGTGCCACCCCTCCACTTT. Residues: CSATIRDRAVPPLHF.

In this sample, this clonotype turned up a few times. The V call is TRBV7-9, the J call TRBJ1-1; D might be TRBD1 (5 bases). The CDR3 sequence is 14 residues long. Trimming left V 2 bases short and J 6 bases short, with 13 bases between. Per germline, CDR1 SEHNR and CDR2 FQNEAQ (reference sequence). The CDR3 nucleotides are TGTGCCAGCAGCTTATCGGGGGGTGGGTCTGAAGCTTTCTTT. Translating it yields CASSLSGGGSEAFF.

This rearrangement joins TRBV12-3 or TRBV12-4 to TRBJ2-1, with D tentatively TRBD2 (5 bases). V was cut by 6 bases and J by 1 base, with 13 bases left in between. This CDR3 contains 15 residues. DNA for the CDR3: TGTGCCAGCAGACCCCACGGGGAGTCCTACAATGAGCAGTTCTTC. This gives the protein CASRPHGESYNEQFF.

This chain connects TRBV15 to TRBJ2-7; possible D gene TRBD2, 7 bases. Germline CDR1 is LNHNV and CDR2 is YYDKDF (reference sequence). The V gene lost 0 bases and the J gene lost 5 bases, with 17 bases spanning the gap. The CDR3 contains 16 residues. In nucleotides, the CDR3 is TGTGCCACCAGCAGAGAATATGGGGGGGCCTTCAACGAGCAGTACTTC. This codes for CATSREYGGAFNEQYF.

Remarks on this clonotype: It is likely a read error, because the conserved phenylalanine at the end of the CDR3 is missing. The V gene is TRBV27, the J gene TRBJ2-5, with 8 bases identical to TRBD1. V gave up 5 bases and J gave up 5 bases; unmatched junction bases: 19. The CDR3 runs to 18 residues. In germline, CDR1 is MNHEY, CDR2 SMNVEV (reference sequence). The CDR3 coding sequence is TGTGCCAGCAGTCCCTCCCCTGGGACAGGAAGGCATCGGGAGACCCAGTACTGC. Its translation: CASSPSPGTGRHRETQYC.